A selection of T cell receptor beta chains follows, all from one sample in a study of OX40 agonist ivuxolimab in advanced cancers. Using immunoSEQ multiplex PCR, the repertoire was profiled, and TCRdb retains in-frame clones only, with some absent. Of more than 45,000 clones listed, roughly 90% are singletons. The sequences come from CD4+ or CD8+ T cells sorted from blood, collected in a trial of the OX40 agonist ivuxolimab. The receptors were gathered from an adult with an advanced solid tumor such as melanoma, head and neck, liver or kidney cancer. CDR3s include the opening cysteine and the closing phenylalanine or tryptophan. The order of the fields is J gene, V gene, clone size, D gene, CDR3 protein, CDR3 DNA. The D gene is left open where the match is weak. The size entry is marked missing in some rows and otherwise reads once, few, many or a size class.

>TRBJ2-5|TRBV29-1|NA|NA
CSVGASQETQYF
TGCAGCGTTGGGGCCAGTCAAGAGACCCAGTACTTC
>TRBJ2-2|TRBV4-2|NA|NA
CASSQDRQMNTGELFF
TGTGCCAGCAGCCAAGATAGACAGATGAACACCGGGGAGCTGTTTTTT
>TRBJ2-7|TRBV29-1|NA|NA
CSVGGDYEQYF
TGCAGCGTTGGCGGAGACTACGAGCAGTACTTC
>TRBJ2-7|TRBV2|NA|NA
CGWGAGYEQYF
TGTGGCTGGGGGGCCGGATACGAGCAGTACTTC
>TRBJ1-5|TRBV7-8|NA|NA
CASSSNSNQPQHF
TGTGCCAGCAGTTCTAATAGCAATCAGCCCCAGCATTTT
>TRBJ2-7|TRBV5-5|NA|NA
CASSESFSYEQYF
TGTGCCAGCAGCGAATCTTTCTCCTACGAGCAGTACTTC
>TRBJ1-2|TRBV29-1|NA|NA
CSAVTQGGGYTF
TGCAGCGCAGTCACCCAGGGAGGCGGCTACACCTTC
>TRBJ1-5|TRBV15|NA|NA
CATSSGRYSNQPQHF
TGTGCCACCAGCTCGGGACGGTATAGCAATCAGCCCCAGCATTTT
>TRBJ1-2|TRBV11-2|NA|NA
CASSWDNRHFTF
TGTGCCAGCAGCTGGGATAACCGACACTTCACCTTC
>TRBJ2-2|TRBV7-3|NA|NA
CASSLGQGLTGELFF
TGTGCCAGCAGCTTAGGGCAGGGGCTCACCGGGGAGCTGTTTTTT
>TRBJ2-5|TRBV7-3|NA|NA
CASSLGLSALETQYF
TGTGCCAGCAGCTTAGGCTTGTCTGCCCTCGAGACCCAGTACTTC
>TRBJ2-3|TRBV2|NA|TRBD1
CASSEGRQGELFPDTQYF
TGTGCCAGCAGTGAGGGGAGACAGGGGGAGCTTTTCCCAGATACGCAGTATTTT
>TRBJ2-5|TRBV30|NA|NA
CAWSGLAEETQYF
TGTGCCTGGAGTGGGCTAGCCGAAGAGACCCAGTACTTC
>TRBJ2-4|TRBV7-9|NA|NA
CASSGPPGWDVKNIQYF
TGTGCCAGCAGTGGTCCTCCGGGGTGGGATGTCAAAAACATTCAGTACTTC
>TRBJ2-5|TRBV7-9|NA|TRBD1
CASSPRDRAETQYF
TGTGCCAGCAGCCCTCGGGACAGGGCAGAGACCCAGTACTTC
>TRBJ1-1|TRBV6-1|once|NA
CASSDWVSTEAFF
TGTGCCAGCAGTGATTGGGTCTCCACTGAAGCTTTCTTT
>TRBJ1-1|TRBV15|NA|TRBD1
CATRGTDRDRGQNTEAFF
TGTGCCACCAGGGGAACAGACCGGGACAGGGGTCAAAACACTGAAGCTTTCTTT
>TRBJ2-7|TRBV28|NA|NA
CASSLSPRRPSHEQYF
TGTGCCAGCAGTTTATCTCCTAGGAGGCCTTCCCACGAGCAGTACTTC
>TRBJ1-1|TRBV12-2|NA|NA
CASRPQGNEAFF
TGTGCAAGTCGCCCCCAGGGGAATGAAGCTTTCTTT
>TRBJ2-2|TRBV13|NA|NA
CASSRVGANTGELFF
TGTGCCAGCAGCCGGGTCGGGGCGAACACCGGGGAGCTGTTTTTT
>TRBJ1-2|TRBV9|NA|NA
CASSPRDGGYYGYTF
TGTGCCAGCAGCCCCCGGGACGGAGGTTACTATGGCTACACCTTC
>TRBJ2-3|TRBV27|NA|NA
CASSPATDTQYF
TGTGCCAGCAGTCCAGCTACAGATACGCAGTATTTT
>TRBJ2-5|TRBV7-9|NA|NA
CASSLLGEETQYF
TGTGCCAGCAGCTTATTGGGGGAGGAGACCCAGTACTTC
>TRBJ2-7|TRBV15|NA|NA
CATSSIPNSFYEQYF
TGTGCCACCAGCAGTATACCTAACTCCTTCTACGAGCAGTACTTC
>TRBJ2-7|TRBV6-1|NA|NA
CASRGLTFYEQYF
TGTGCCAGCAGGGGGCTGACTTTCTACGAGCAGTACTTC
>TRBJ2-2|TRBV7-9|NA|TRBD1
CAEETGVTGELFF
TGTGCCGAGGAGACAGGGGTTACCGGGGAGCTGTTTTTT
>TRBJ2-1|TRBV28|NA|TRBD2
CASSPPGGRRSYNEQFF
TGTGCCAGCAGTCCACCGGGCGGGAGGCGGTCCTACAATGAGCAGTTCTTC
>TRBJ2-1|TRBV7-6|NA|NA
CASSLGETEQFF
TGTGCCAGCAGCTTAGGGGAGACTGAGCAGTTCTTC
>TRBJ2-7|TRBV5-6|NA|NA
CASSLYGTEQYF
TGTGCCAGCAGCTTGTACGGGACCGAGCAGTACTTC
>TRBJ1-1|TRBV7-8|NA|NA
CASSLVRNTEAFF
TGTGCCAGCAGCTTAGTCAGGAACACTGAAGCTTTCTTT
>TRBJ2-5|TRBV5-4|NA|TRBD1
CASQGYRQGAKTQYF
TGTGCCAGCCAGGGGTACAGACAGGGCGCAAAGACCCAGTACTTC
>TRBJ2-1|TRBV11-1|NA|TRBD2
CASSLVLGLANYNEQFF
TGTGCCAGCAGCTTAGTGCTGGGACTAGCGAACTACAATGAGCAGTTCTTC
>TRBJ2-1|TRBV6-5|once|NA
CASSYSPNEQFF
TGTGCCAGCAGTTACTCCCCGAATGAGCAGTTCTTC
>TRBJ2-2|TRBV28|NA|NA
CASSLISVVGQLEGELFF
TGTGCCAGCAGTTTAATCTCCGTTGTTGGACAGCTTGAGGGGGAGCTGTTTTTT
>TRBJ2-7|TRBV5-1|NA|TRBD1
CASSVRQGTYEQYF
TGCGCCAGCAGCGTTCGACAGGGGACCTACGAGCAGTACTTC
>TRBJ2-7|TRBV9|NA|NA
CASSVGRTHYEQYF
TGTGCCAGCAGCGTAGGGCGCACCCACTACGAGCAGTACTTC
>TRBJ2-2|TRBV6-1|NA|NA
CATMSIENTGELFF
TGTGCCACCATGTCGATTGAGAACACCGGGGAGCTGTTTTTT
>TRBJ2-7|TRBV5-4|NA|NA
CASSSKYEQYF
TGTGCCAGCAGCTCCAAATACGAGCAGTACTTC
>TRBJ2-7|TRBV13|NA|TRBD1
CASSLVADRGGEQYF
TGTGCCAGCAGCTTAGTTGCGGACAGGGGTGGCGAGCAGTACTTC
>TRBJ2-5|TRBV11-2|NA|NA
CASSEGWETQYF
TGTGCCAGCAGTGAAGGGTGGGAGACCCAGTACTTC
>TRBJ2-7|TRBV13|NA|TRBD1
CASSSRTGAYEQYF
TGTGCCAGCAGCTCTCGGACAGGGGCCTACGAGCAGTACTTC
>TRBJ2-1|TRBV5-1|NA|TRBD2
CASSTTSGLYNEQFF
TGCGCCAGCAGCACCACTAGCGGTCTCTACAATGAGCAGTTCTTC
>TRBJ2-3|TRBV9|NA|NA
CASSAATGFTDTQYF
TGTGCCAGCAGCGCGGCGACAGGTTTTACAGATACGCAGTATTTT
>TRBJ2-7|TRBV7-9|once|NA
CASSPYGSSYEQYF
TGTGCCAGCAGCCCTTACGGGAGCTCCTACGAGCAGTACTTC
>TRBJ2-1|TRBV9|NA|NA
CASSVGVYNEQFF
TGTGCCAGCAGCGTAGGAGTCTACAATGAGCAGTTCTTC
>TRBJ2-7|TRBV2|NA|NA
CATGGFSYEQYF
TGTGCCACCGGGGGTTTCTCCTACGAGCAGTACTTC
>TRBJ2-7|TRBV28|NA|NA
CASSFRQDGNTYEQYF
TGTGCCAGCAGTTTCCGCCAAGACGGAAATACCTACGAGCAGTACTTC
>TRBJ1-5|TRBV6-5|NA|NA
CASKGGSSNQPQHF
TGTGCCAGCAAGGGCGGATCTAGCAATCAGCCCCAGCATTTT
>TRBJ2-7|TRBV5-1|NA|NA
CASSLGYEQYF
TGCGCCAGCAGCTTGGGATACGAGCAGTACTTC
>TRBJ2-7|TRBV30|NA|TRBD1
CAWSSLPDRFAYEQYF
TGTGCCTGGAGCTCCCTTCCGGACAGGTTTGCCTACGAGCAGTACTTC
>TRBJ2-1|TRBV7-6|NA|TRBD2
CASSSRGTSEYNEQFF
TGTGCCAGCAGCTCGAGGGGGACTAGCGAATACAATGAGCAGTTCTTC
>TRBJ1-3|TRBV7-9|NA|TRBD1
CASTVVGGTGNTIYF
TGTGCCAGCACGGTGGTAGGGGGCACTGGAAACACCATATATTTT
>TRBJ2-7|TRBV6-1|NA|NA
CASSDSEGQYF
TGTGCCAGCAGTGACAGCGAGGGGCAGTACTTC
>TRBJ2-2|TRBV9|NA|TRBD2
CASSYWTSGGHANTGELFF
TGTGCCAGCAGCTACTGGACTAGCGGGGGGCACGCGAACACCGGGGAGCTGTTTTTT
>TRBJ1-1|TRBV13|once|NA
CASSPELDTAEAFF
TGTGCCAGCAGCCCGGAGTTAGACACCGCTGAAGCTTTCTTT
>TRBJ2-7|TRBV5-4|once|NA
CASSLAGSTYEQYF
TGTGCCAGCAGCTTGGCGGGCAGCACCTACGAGCAGTACTTC
>TRBJ2-2|TRBV29-1|NA|NA
CSVVVGAANTGELFF
TGCAGCGTTGTTGTGGGGGCAGCGAACACCGGGGAGCTGTTTTTT
>TRBJ2-1|TRBV7-3|NA|TRBD2
CASSTRLAGDEQFF
TGTGCCAGCAGCACCCGACTAGCGGGAGATGAGCAGTTCTTC
>TRBJ1-5|TRBV28|NA|NA
CASRDPGERGQPQHF
TGTGCCAGCAGGGACCCGGGAGAAAGAGGTCAGCCCCAGCATTTT